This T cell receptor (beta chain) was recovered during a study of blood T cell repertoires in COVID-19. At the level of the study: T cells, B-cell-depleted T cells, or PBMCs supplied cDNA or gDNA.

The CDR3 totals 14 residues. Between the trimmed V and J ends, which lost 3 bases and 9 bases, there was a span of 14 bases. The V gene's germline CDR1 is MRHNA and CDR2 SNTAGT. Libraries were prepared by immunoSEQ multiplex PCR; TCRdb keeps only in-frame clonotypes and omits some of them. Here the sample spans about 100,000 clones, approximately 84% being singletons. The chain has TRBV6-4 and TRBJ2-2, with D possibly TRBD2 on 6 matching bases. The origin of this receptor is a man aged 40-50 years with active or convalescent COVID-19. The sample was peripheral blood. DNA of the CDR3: TGTGCCAGCAGTGAAACGGGACTCCCTAGGGAGCTGTTTTTT. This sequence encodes CASSETGLPRELFF.